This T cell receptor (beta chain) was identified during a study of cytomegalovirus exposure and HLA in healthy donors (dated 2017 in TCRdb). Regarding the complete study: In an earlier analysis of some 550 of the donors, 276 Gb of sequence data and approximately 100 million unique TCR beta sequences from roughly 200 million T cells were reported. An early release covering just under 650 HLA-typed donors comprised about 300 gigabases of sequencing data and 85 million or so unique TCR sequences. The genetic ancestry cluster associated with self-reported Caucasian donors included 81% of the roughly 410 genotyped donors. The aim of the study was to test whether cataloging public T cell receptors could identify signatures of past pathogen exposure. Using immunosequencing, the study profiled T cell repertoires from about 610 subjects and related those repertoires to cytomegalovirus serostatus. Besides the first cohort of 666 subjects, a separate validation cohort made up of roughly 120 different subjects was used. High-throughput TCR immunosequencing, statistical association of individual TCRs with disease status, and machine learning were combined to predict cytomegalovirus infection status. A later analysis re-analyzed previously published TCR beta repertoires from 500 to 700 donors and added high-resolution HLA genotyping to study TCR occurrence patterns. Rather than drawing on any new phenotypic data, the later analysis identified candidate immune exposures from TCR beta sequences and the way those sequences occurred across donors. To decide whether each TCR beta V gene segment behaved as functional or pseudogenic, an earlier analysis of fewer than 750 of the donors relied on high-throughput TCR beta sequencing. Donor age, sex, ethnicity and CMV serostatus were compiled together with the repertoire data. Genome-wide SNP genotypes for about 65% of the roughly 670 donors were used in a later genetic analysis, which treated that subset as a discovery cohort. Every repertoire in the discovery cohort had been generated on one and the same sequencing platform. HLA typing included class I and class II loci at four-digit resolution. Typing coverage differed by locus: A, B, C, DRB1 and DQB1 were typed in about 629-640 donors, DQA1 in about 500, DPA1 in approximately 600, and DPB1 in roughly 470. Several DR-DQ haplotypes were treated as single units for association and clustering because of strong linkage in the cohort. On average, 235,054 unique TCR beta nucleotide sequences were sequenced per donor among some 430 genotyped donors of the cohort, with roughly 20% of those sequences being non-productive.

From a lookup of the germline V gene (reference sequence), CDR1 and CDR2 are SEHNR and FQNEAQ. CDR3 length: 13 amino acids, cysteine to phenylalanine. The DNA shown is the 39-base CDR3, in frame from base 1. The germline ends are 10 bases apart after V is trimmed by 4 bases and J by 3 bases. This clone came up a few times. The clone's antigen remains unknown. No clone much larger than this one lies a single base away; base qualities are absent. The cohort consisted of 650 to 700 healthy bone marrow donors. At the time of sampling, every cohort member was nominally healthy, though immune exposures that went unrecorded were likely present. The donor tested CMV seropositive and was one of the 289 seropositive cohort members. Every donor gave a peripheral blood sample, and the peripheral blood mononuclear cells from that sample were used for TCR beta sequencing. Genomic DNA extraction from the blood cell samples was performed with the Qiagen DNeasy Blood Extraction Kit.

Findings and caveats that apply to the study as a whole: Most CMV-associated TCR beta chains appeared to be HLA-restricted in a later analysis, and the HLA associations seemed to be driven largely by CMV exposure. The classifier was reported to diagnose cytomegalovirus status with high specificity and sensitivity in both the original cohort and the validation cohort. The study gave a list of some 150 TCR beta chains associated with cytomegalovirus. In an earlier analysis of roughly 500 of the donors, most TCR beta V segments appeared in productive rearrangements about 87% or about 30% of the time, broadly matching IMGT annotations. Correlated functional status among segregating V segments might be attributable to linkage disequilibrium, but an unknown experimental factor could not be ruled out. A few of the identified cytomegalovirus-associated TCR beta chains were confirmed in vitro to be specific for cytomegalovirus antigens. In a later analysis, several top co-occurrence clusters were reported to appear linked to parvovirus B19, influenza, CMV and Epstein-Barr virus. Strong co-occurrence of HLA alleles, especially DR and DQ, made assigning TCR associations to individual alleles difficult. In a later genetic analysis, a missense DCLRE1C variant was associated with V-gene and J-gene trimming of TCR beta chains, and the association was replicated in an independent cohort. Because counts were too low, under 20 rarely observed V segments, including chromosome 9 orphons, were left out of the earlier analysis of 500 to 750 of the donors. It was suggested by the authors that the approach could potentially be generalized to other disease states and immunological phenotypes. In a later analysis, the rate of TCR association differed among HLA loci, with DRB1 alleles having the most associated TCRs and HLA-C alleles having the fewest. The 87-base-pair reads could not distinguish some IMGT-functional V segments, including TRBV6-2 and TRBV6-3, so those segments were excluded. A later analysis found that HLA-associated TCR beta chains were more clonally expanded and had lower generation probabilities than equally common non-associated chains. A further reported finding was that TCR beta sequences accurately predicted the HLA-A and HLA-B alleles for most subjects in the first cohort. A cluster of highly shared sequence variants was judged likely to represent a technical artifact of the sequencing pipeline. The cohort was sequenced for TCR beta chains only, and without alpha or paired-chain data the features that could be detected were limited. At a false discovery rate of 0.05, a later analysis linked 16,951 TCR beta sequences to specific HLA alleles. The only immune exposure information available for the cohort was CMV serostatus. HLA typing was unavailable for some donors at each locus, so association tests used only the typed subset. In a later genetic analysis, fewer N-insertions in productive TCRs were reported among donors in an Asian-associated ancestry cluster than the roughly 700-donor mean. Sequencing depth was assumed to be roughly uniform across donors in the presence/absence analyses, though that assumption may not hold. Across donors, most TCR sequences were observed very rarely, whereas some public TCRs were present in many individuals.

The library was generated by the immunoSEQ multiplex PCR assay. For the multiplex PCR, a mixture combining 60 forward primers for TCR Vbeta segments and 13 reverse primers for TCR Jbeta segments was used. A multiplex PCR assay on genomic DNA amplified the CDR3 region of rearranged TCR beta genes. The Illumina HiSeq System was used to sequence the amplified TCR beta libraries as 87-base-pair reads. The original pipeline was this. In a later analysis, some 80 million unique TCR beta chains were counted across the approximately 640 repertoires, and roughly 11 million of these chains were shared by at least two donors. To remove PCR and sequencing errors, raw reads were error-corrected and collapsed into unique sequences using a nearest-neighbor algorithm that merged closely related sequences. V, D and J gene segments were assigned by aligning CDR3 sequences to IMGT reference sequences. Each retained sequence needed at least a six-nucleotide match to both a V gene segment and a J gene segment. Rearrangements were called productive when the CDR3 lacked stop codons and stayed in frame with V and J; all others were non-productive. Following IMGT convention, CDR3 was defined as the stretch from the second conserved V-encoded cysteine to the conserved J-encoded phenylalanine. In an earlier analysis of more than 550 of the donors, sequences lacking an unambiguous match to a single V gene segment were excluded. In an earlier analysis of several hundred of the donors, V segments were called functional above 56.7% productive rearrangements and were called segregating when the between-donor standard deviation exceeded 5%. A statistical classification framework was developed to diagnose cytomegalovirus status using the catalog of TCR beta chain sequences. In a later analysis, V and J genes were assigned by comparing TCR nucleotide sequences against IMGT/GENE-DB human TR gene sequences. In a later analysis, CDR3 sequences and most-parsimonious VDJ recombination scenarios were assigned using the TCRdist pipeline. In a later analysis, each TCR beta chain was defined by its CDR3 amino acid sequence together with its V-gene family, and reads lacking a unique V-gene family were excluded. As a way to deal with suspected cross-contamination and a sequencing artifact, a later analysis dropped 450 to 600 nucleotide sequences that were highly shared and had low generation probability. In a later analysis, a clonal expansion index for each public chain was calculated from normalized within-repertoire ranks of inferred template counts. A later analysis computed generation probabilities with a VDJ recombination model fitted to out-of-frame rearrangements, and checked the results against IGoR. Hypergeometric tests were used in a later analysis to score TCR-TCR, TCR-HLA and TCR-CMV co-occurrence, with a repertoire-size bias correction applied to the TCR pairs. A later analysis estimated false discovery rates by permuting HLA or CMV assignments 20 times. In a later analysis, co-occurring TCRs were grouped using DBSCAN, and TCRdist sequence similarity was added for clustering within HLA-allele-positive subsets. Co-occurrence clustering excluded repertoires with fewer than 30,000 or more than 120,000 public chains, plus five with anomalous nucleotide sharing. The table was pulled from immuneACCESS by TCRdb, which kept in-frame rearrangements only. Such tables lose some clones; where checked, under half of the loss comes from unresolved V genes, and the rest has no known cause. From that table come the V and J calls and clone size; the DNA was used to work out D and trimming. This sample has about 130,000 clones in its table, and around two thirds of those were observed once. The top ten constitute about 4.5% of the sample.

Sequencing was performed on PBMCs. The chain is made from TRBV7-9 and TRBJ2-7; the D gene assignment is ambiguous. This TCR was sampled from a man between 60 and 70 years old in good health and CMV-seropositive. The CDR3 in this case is CASSSQPVYEQYF. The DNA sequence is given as TGTGCCAGCAGCTCCCAACCGGTCTACGAGCAGTACTTC. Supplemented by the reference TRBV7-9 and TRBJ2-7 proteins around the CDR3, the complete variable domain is DTGVSQNPRHKITKRGQNVTFRCDPISEHNRLYWYRQTLGQGPEFLTYFQNEAQLEKSRLLSDRFSAERPKGSFSTLEIQRTEQGDSAMYLCASSSQPVYEQYFGPGTRLTVT.